This T cell receptor (beta chain) was identified in a study of STAT5B mutations in CD4+ large granular lymphocyte leukemia. Study-wide context: Among healthy controls, a particular HLA allele went with more CDR3 'QG' motifs. Study-level results: No patients shared main leukemic clonotypes, though about 25% appeared at low frequency elsewhere. Top patient clones used TRBV06 genes more often: 8/27 versus 2/35 in controls.

The V end was cut by 6 bases, the J end by 6 bases, with 8 bases between. Germline CDR1 MNHEY, CDR2 SMNVEV (reference sequence). This CDR3 region has 12 residues. Details on this clone: The antigen remains unidentified.

Sequencing was at survey level. Profiling relied on immunoSEQ multiplex PCR, and the TCRdb table lists in-frame clones only, not all of them. The sample includes just over 25,000 clones, 81% of them seen just once. The chain uses TRBV27 and TRBJ1-4; D unresolved. The origin of this receptor is a human donor in good health. Material: CD4+ T cells from blood buffy coats. This CDR3 reads CASRSLYEKLFF. CDR3 DNA sequence: TGTGCCAGCAGGTCTTTATATGAAAAACTGTTTTTT.